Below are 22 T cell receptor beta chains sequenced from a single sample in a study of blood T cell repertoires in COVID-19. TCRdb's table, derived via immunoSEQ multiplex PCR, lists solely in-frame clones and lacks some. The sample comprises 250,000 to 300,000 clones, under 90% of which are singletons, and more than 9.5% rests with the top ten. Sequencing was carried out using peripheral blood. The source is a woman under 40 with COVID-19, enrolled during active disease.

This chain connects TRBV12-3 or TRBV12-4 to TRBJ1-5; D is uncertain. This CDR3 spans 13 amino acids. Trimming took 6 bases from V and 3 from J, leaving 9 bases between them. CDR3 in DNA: TGTGCCAGCAGATGGAGCCCCAATCAGCCCCAGCATTTT. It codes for CASRWSPNQPQHF.

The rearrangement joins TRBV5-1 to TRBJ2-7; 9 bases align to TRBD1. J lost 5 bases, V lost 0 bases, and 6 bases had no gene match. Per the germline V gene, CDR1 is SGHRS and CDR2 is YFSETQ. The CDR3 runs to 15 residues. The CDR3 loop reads CASSLGTGGRHEQYF. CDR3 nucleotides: TGCGCCAGCAGCTTGGGCACAGGGGGCCGACACGAGCAGTACTTC. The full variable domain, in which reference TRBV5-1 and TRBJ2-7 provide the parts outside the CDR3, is KAGVTQTPRYLIKTRGQQVTLSCSPISGHRSVSWYQQTPGQGLQFLFEYFSETQRNKGNFPGRFSGRQFSNSRSEMNVSTLELGDSALYLCASSLGTGGRHEQYFGPGTRLTVT.

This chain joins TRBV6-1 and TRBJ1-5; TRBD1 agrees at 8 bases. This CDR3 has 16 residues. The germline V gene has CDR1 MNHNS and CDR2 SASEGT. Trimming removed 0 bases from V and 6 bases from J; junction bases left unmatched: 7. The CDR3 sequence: CASSEAAGGAGQPQHF. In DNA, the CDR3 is TGTGCCAGCAGTGAAGCGGCAGGGGGCGCAGGTCAGCCCCAGCATTTT.

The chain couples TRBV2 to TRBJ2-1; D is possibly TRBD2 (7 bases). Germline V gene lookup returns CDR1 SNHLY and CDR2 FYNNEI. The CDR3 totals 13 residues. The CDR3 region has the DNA TGTGCTATAGGGGGGGGAATGAACTATGAGCAGTTCTTC. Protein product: CAIGGGMNYEQFF.

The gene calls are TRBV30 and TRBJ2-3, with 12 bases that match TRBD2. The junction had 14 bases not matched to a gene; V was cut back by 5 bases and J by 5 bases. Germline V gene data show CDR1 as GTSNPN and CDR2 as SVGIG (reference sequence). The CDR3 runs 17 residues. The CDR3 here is CAWPPGLAGGPEDTQYF. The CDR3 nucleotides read TGTGCCTGGCCCCCGGGGCTAGCGGGGGGGCCTGAAGATACGCAGTATTTT.

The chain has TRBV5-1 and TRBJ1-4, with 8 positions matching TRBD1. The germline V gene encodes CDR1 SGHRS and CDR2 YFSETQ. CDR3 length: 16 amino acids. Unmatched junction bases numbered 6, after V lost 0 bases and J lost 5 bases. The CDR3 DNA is TGCGCCAGCAGCTTGGTGGCAGGGGGCAGGAATGAAAAACTGTTTTTT. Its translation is CASSLVAGGRNEKLFF.

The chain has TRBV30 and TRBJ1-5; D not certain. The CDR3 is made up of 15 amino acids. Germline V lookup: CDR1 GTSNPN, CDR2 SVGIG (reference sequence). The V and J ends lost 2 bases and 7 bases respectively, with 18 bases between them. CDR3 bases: TGTGCCTGGAGTCCAGGCCCCCCCTGGGCACAGCCCCAGCATTTT. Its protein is CAWSPGPPWAQPQHF.

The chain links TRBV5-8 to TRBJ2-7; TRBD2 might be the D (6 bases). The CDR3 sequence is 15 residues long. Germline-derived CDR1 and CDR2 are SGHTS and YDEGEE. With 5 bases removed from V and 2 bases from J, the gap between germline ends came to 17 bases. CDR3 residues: CASRAGGWQTYEQYF. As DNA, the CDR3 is TGTGCCAGCAGAGCGGGTGGTTGGCAGACCTACGAGCAGTACTTC.

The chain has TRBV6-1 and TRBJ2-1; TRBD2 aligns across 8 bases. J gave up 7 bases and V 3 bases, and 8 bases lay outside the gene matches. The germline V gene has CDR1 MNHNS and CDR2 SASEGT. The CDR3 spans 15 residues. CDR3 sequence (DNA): TGTGCCAGCAGTGAGTTAGCGGGGAGAAGGAATGAGCAGTTCTTC. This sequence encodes CASSELAGRRNEQFF.

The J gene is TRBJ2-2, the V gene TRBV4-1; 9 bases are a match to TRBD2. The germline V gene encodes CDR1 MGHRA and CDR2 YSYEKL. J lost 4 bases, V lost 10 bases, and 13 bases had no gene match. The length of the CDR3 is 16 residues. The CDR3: CATRGFSGGPTGELFF. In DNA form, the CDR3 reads TGCGCCACCCGGGGGTTTAGCGGGGGACCCACCGGGGAGCTGTTTTTT.

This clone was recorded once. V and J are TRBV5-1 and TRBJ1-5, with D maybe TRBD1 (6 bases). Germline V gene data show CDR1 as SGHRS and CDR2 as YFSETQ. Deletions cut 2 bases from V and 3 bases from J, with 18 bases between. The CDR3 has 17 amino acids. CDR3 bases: TGCGCCAGCAGCTTAAGCCCGCAGGGGACGACCAATCAGCCCCAGCATTTT. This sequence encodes CASSLSPQGTTNQPQHF.

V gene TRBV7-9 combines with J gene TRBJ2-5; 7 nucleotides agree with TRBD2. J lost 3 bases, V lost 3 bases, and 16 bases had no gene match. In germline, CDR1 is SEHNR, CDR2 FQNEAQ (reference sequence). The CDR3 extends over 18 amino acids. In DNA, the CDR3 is TGTGCCAGCAGCTTCCCCGTGGGGGGGAAAGACACCAAAGAGACCCAGTACTTC. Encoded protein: CASSFPVGGKDTKETQYF.

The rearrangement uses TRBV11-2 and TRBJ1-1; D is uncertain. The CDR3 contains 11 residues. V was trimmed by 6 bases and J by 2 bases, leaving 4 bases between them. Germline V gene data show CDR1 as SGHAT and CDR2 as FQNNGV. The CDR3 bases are TGTGCCAGCAGTATAAACACTGAAGCTTTCTTT. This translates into CASSINTEAFF.

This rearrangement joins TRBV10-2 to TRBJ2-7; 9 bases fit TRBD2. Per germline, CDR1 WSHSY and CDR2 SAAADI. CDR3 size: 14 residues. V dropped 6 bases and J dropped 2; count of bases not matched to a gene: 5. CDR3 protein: CASRRTSDAYEQYF. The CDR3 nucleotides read TGCGCCAGCAGGAGGACTAGCGATGCCTACGAGCAGTACTTC.

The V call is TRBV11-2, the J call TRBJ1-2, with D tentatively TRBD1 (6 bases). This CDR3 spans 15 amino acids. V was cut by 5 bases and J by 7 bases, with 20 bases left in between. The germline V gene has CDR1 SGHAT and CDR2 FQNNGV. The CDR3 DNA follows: TGTGCCAGCAGCCTAACCCCGGGACAAATAAGTGGCTACACCTTC. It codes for CASSLTPGQISGYTF.

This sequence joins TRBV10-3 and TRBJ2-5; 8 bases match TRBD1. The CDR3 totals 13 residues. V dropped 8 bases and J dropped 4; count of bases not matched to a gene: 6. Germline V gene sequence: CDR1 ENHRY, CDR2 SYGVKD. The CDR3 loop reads CAISTGVGETQYF. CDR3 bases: TGTGCCATCTCGACAGGGGTCGGAGAGACCCAGTACTTC.

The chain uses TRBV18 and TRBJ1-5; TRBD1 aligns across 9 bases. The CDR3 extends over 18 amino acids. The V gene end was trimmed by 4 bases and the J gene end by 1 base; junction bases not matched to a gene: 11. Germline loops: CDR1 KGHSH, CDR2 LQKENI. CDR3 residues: CASSLNPSGTGSNQPQHF. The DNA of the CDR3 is TGTGCCAGCTCACTCAATCCTTCCGGGACAGGGAGCAATCAGCCCCAGCATTTT.

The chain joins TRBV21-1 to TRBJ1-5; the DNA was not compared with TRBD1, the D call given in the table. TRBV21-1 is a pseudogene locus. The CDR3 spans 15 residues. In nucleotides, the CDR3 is TGTGCCAGCAGCAAAGTGACAGGGACGGACCAGCCCCAGCATTTT. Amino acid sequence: CASSKVTGTDQPQHF.

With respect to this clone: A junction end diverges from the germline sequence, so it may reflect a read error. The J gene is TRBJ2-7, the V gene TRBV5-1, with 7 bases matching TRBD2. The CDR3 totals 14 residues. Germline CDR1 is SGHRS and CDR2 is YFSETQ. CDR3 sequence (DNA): TGCGCCAGTAGCTCGCTGGGCAGCTCCCGGGAGGAGTACTTC. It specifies CASSSLGSSREEYF.

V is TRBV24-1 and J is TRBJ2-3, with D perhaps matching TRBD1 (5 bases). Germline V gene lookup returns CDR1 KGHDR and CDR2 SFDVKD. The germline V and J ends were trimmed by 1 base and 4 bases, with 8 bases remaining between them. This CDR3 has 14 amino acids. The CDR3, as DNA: TGTGCCACCAGTGATTTTCTAGGGGCAGATACGCAGTATTTT. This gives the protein CATSDFLGADTQYF.

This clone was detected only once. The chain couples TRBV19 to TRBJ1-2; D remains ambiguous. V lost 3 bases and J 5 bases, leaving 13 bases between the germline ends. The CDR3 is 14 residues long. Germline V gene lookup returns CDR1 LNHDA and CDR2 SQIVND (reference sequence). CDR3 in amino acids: CASSMVNRLYGYTF. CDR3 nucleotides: TGTGCCAGTAGTATGGTGAACAGACTATATGGCTACACCTTC.

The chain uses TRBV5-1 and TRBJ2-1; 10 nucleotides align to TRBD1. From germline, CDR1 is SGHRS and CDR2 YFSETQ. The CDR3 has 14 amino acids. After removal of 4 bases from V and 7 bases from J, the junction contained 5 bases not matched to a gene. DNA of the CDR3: TGCGCCAGCAGCGTGAAGGGACAGGGGAATGAGCAGTTCTTC. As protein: CASSVKGQGNEQFF. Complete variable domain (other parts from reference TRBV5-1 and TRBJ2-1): KAGVTQTPRYLIKTRGQQVTLSCSPISGHRSVSWYQQTPGQGLQFLFEYFSETQRNKGNFPGRFSGRQFSNSRSEMNVSTLELGDSALYLCASSVKGQGNEQFFGPGTRLTVL.